This T cell receptor (beta chain) was documented in a study of vaccination effects on CD4 cells after COVID-19. Expansion with viral peptide pools was applied to antigen-specific CD4+ T cells by the ViraFEST assay prior to sequencing. The culture ran for roughly ten days before CD4+ T cells were isolated. Two doses of either BNT162b2 or mRNA-1273 were given to each participant. The CDR3 spans 15 residues. V lost 7 bases, J lost 2 bases, and 15 bases lay in between. Per germline, CDR1 LNHDA and CDR2 SQIVND (reference sequence). This clone was observed a handful of times. Its antigen is unidentified. TCRdb's table, derived via immunoSEQ multiplex PCR, lists solely in-frame clones and lacks some. The repertoire consists of about 59,000 clones, with approximately 78% occurring once and the leading ten covering roughly 2%.

The TCR comes from a human donor who received a COVID-19 vaccine. The rearrangement links TRBV19 to TRBJ1-5; D is possibly TRBD1 (6 bases). The material was CD4+ T cells from PBMCs cultured with HCoV-OC43 spike peptides, obtained after COVID-19 vaccination. Stated subset: HCoV-OC43 spike overlapping peptide pool stimulation. CDR3 region: CASTYRGEGNQPQHF. The CDR3 nucleotides are TGTGCCAGTACTTATAGGGGGGAGGGCAATCAGCCCCAGCATTTT.